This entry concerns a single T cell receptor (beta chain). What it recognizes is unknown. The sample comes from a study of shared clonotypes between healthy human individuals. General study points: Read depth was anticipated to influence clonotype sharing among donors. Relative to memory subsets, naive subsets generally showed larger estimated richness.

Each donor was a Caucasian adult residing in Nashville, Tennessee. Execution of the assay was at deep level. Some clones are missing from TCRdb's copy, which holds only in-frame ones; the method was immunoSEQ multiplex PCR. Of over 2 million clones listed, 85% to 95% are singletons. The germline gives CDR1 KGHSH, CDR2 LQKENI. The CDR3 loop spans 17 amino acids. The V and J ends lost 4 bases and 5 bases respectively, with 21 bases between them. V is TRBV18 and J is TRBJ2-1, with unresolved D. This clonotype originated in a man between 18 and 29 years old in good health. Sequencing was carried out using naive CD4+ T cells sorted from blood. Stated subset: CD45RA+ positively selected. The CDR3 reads CASSLLGLTGSHNEQFF. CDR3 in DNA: TGTGCCAGCTCACTTCTCGGGCTCACGGGCTCACACAATGAGCAGTTCTTC.